This T cell receptor beta chain was obtained from a study of blood T cell repertoires in COVID-19. Study summary: The origin of the acute and convalescent COVID-19 samples was the United States, Italy and Spain. Sample material is recorded as cDNA or gDNA derived from T cells, B-cell-depleted T cells, or PBMCs.

Original processing notes: Reference gene primer amplification in the assay estimated nucleated cell counts. This table comes from immunoSEQ multiplex PCR, and its TCRdb copy is limited to in-frame clones, with some not included. That table furnishes V, J and clone size, whereas the DNA furnished D and trimming. Here the sample spans around 150,000 clones, about 89% being singletons. The CDR3 runs 15 residues. Per germline, CDR1 SGHAT and CDR2 FQNNGV. Trimming took 5 bases from V and 2 from J; bases not matched to a gene: 5. The rearrangement uses TRBV11-2 and TRBJ1-3, with TRBD1 matching over 8 bases. The receptor was derived from a man between 50 and 59 years old with active COVID-19. Sequencing input: peripheral blood. CDR3 in amino acids: CASSRQGRAGNTIYF. CDR3 coding DNA: TGTGCCAGCAGCCGACAGGGGAGGGCTGGAAACACCATATATTTT.